This entry lists 30 T cell receptor beta chains sequenced from one sample in a study of radiotherapy plus CTLA-4 blockade in lung cancer. Method: immunoSEQ multiplex PCR; TCRdb's copy keeps in-frame clones and lacks some. The sample shows approximately 94,000 clones, around 84% of them seen only once. This material consisted of peripheral blood, taken from a patient treated with radiotherapy plus ipilimumab. These receptor sequences come from a human donor with non-small cell lung cancer that progressed on radiotherapy plus ipilimumab.

The genes are TRBV19 and TRBJ2-3; D gene ambiguous. Germline V gene lookup returns CDR1 LNHDA and CDR2 SQIVND (reference sequence). The CDR3 has 11 residues. The V and J ends lost 6 bases and 3 bases respectively, with 4 bases between them. Here the CDR3 DNA reads TGTGCCAGTAGGAAAACAGATACGCAGTATTTT. Amino acid sequence: CASRKTDTQYF.

The V and J genes are TRBV28 and TRBJ2-7; D is perhaps TRBD1 (5 bases). From germline, CDR1 is MDHEN and CDR2 SYDVKM. The ends were cut back, 3 bases at V and 0 bases at J, with 12 bases in the middle. The CDR3 totals 15 residues. CDR3 DNA: TGTGCCAGCAGTTTGGGCAGGGCTAACTCCTACGAGCAGTACGTC. Its protein is CASSLGRANSYEQYV.

The chain recombines TRBV7-9 with TRBJ1-1; D ambiguous. Germline loops: CDR1 SEHNR, CDR2 FQNEAQ (reference sequence). V was cut by 4 bases and J by 11 bases, with 14 bases left in between. The CDR3 is made up of 12 amino acids. The CDR3 bases are TGTGCCAGCAGCTCCCCCGCGACCTCGGCTTTCTTT. It codes for CASSSPATSAFF.

This chain links TRBV5-1 with TRBJ2-5; the match to TRBD2 covers 16 bases. CDR1 is SGHRS, CDR2 YFSETQ, per germline. V shed 3 bases and J 5 bases; nucleotides not matched to a gene: 4. The CDR3 is 16 residues long. The CDR3 here is CASSWGLAGGPETQYF. The DNA of the CDR3 is TGCGCCAGCAGCTGGGGACTAGCGGGAGGGCCGGAGACCCAGTACTTC.

The V and J genes are TRBV2 and TRBJ2-2, with 11 bases aligning to TRBD1. The germline V gene has CDR1 SNHLY and CDR2 FYNNEI. J was trimmed by 4 bases and V by 5 bases; bases with no gene match: 3. The CDR3 sequence is 15 residues long. CDR3 sequence (DNA): TGTGCCAGCAGTCGGACAGGGGGCACCACCGGGGAGCTGTTTTTT. Protein product: CASSRTGGTTGELFF.

V usage is TRBV9 and J usage is TRBJ2-1; 8 positions agree with TRBD1. The J segment lost 1 base and the V segment lost 4 bases, leaving 4 bases of the junction unmatched. Germline CDR1 reads SGDLS; CDR2 reads YYNGEE. The CDR3 has 15 amino acids. The CDR3 region has the DNA TGTGCCAGCAGCACGCAGGGGGCTTCCTACAATGAGCAGTTCTTC. It yields the protein CASSTQGASYNEQFF. The complete variable domain, with remaining parts taken from reference TRBV9 and TRBJ2-1, reads DSGVTQTPKHLITATGQRVTLRCSPRSGDLSVYWYQQSLDQGLQFLIQYYNGEERAKGNILERFSAQQFPDLHSELNLSSLELGDSALYFCASSTQGASYNEQFFGPGTRLTVL.

V gene TRBV5-5 combines with J gene TRBJ2-5; no clear D gene. Germline-derived CDR1 and CDR2 are SGHKS and YYEKEE (reference sequence). The CDR3 extends over 13 amino acids. V was shortened by 0 bases and J by 5 bases, with 8 bases between the two germline ends. CDR3 residues: CASSLVVVETQYF. For the CDR3, the DNA is TGTGCCAGCAGCTTGGTAGTTGTCGAGACCCAGTACTTC.

The chain employs TRBV27 and TRBJ1-1, with D unclear. Trimming pared 2 bases from V and 5 bases from J, leaving 9 bases between. The CDR3 sequence is 13 residues long. The germline V gene encodes CDR1 MNHEY and CDR2 SMNVEV (reference sequence). The CDR3 DNA reads as TGTGCCAGCAGTTTAACGTGGGTTACTGAAGCTTTCTTT. Translation gives CASSLTWVTEAFF.

Worth noting for this clone: Other nucleotide sequences in the sample specify the same CDR3. This chain connects TRBV10-1 to TRBJ2-1; D is ambiguous. V gave up 0 bases and J gave up 6 bases, with 6 bases separating them. CDR3 length: 13 amino acids. CDR1 WNHNN and CDR2 SYGVQD come from the germline V gene (reference sequence). The CDR3 spells CASSESGRNEQFF. The CDR3 DNA follows: TGCGCCAGCAGTGAGTCCGGTCGCAATGAGCAGTTCTTC.

The chain employs TRBV6-1 and TRBJ1-5; 12 nucleotides match TRBD1. The CDR3 extends over 16 amino acids. Germline trimming cut 4 bases from V and 7 bases from J; bases unmatched to any gene: 8. Per germline, CDR1 MNHNS and CDR2 SASEGT. The CDR3 sequence: CASSGGTGGGWQPQHF. In DNA form, the CDR3 reads TGTGCCAGCAGTGGAGGGACAGGGGGCGGGTGGCAGCCCCAGCATTTT.

The chain joins TRBV12-5 to TRBJ2-1; the match to TRBD2 covers 10 bases. Trimming at V came to 8 bases and at J to 6 bases, leaving 4 bases not matched to a gene. The CDR3 has 13 residues. CDR1 and CDR2 (germline): LGHNT, FRNRAP. The CDR3 DNA reads TGTGCTAGTTTGGCTAGCGGGAGCAATGAGCAGTTCTTC. It translates to CASLASGSNEQFF.

CDR3: CSVATGGEAFF. In nucleotides, the CDR3 is TGCAGCGTTGCGACAGGGGGTGAAGCTTTCTTT. The chain has TRBV29-1 and TRBJ1-1; 9 positions match TRBD1. With V trimmed by 4 bases and J by 7 bases, 1 base remained unmatched. CDR1 and CDR2 from the germline V gene are SQVTM and ANQGSEA. The CDR3 has 11 amino acids.

The V and J genes are TRBV18 and TRBJ1-1; TRBD1 matches at 9 bases. Germline CDR1 KGHSH, CDR2 LQKENI. Trimming cost V 5 bases and J 4 bases; bases outside gene matches: 11. The CDR3 runs 16 residues. Here the CDR3 DNA reads TGTGCCAGCTCATTCGAGTTTACAGGGGGCGGCACTGAAGCTTTCTTT. Protein sequence: CASSFEFTGGGTEAFF.

The rearrangement links TRBV29-1 to TRBJ2-2; 14 bases are shared with TRBD2. The CDR3 spans 18 residues. The V gene's germline CDR1 is SQVTM and CDR2 ANQGSEA. The V segment lost 6 bases and the J segment 4 bases; nucleotides outside the gene matches: 13. The CDR3, as DNA: TGCAGCGTGATGGGACTAGCGGGAGAAGTCCCCGGCACCGGGGAGCTGTTTTTT. Protein: CSVMGLAGEVPGTGELFF.

The J gene is TRBJ2-1, the V gene TRBV13, with D hard to call. Trimming removed 0 bases at V and 10 bases at J, with 7 bases between. The V gene's germline CDR1 is PRHDT and CDR2 FYEKMQ (reference sequence). CDR3 size: 12 residues. CDR3 sequence: CASSLGRREQFF. The CDR3 DNA is TGTGCCAGCAGCTTAGGGAGGAGAGAGCAGTTCTTC.

This clone was found a few times. This chain links TRBV19 with TRBJ1-1; D gene unclear. From germline, CDR1 is LNHDA and CDR2 SQIVND (reference sequence). Trimming took 5 bases from V and 8 from J, leaving 15 bases between them. The CDR3 length is 13 residues. Here the CDR3 DNA reads TGTGCCAGTAGTGGGATGATCGGGAAGGAAGCTTTCTTT. Translating it yields CASSGMIGKEAFF. Full variable domain (outside the CDR3, taken from reference TRBV19 and TRBJ1-1): DGGITQSPKYLFRKEGQNVTLSCEQNLNHDAMYWYRQDPGQGLRLIYYSQIVNDFQKGDIAEGYSVSREKKESFPLTVTSAQKNPTAFYLCASSGMIGKEAFFGQGTRLTVV.

V gene TRBV27 combines with J gene TRBJ1-5; no reliable D call. The V end lost 7 bases, the J end lost 0 bases, and 13 bases lay between the germline ends. Germline V gene lookup returns CDR1 MNHEY and CDR2 SMNVEV (reference sequence). CDR3 length: 15 amino acids. CDR3 nucleotides: TGTGCCAGCAAAAGGGAGGCCTATAGCAATCAGCCCCAGCATTTT. As protein: CASKREAYSNQPQHF.

The J gene is TRBJ1-4, the V gene TRBV15; D unclear. CDR3 length: 13 amino acids. Trimming took off 1 base at V and 13 bases at J, with 13 bases between the two ends. Germline V gene lookup returns CDR1 LNHNV and CDR2 YYDKDF (reference sequence). The CDR3 here is CATSRVQPLGLFF. DNA for the CDR3: TGTGCCACCAGCAGAGTGCAACCCTTGGGACTGTTTTTT.

In its sample, this clone was seen once. Other nucleotide sequences from this sample produce the same CDR3. V gene TRBV30 combines with J gene TRBJ2-7, with TRBD1 as a possible D gene (5 bases). Trimming took 5 bases from V and 1 from J, leaving 21 bases between them. The CDR3 is 16 amino acids. From germline, CDR1 is GTSNPN and CDR2 SVGIG (reference sequence). Here the CDR3 DNA reads TGTGCCTGGGGGGCCCGTGGGTCAGGCCTTTCCTACGAGCAGTACGTC. Translated, it gives CAWGARGSGLSYEQYV.

V gene TRBV5-1 combines with J gene TRBJ2-1; 7 positions match TRBD1. Germline values: CDR1 SGHRS, CDR2 YFSETQ. This CDR3 is built from 14 residues. V lost 0 bases and J lost 4; bases outside the gene matches: 1. This CDR3 is CASSLGDRYNEQFF. CDR3 in DNA: TGCGCCAGCAGCTTGGGGGACAGATACAATGAGCAGTTCTTC.

This chain uses TRBV9 with TRBJ2-1; D possibly matches TRBD1 or TRBD2 (5 bases each). Germline CDR1 is SGDLS and CDR2 is YYNGEE. Trimming pared 4 bases from V and 9 bases from J, leaving 14 bases between. The CDR3 is 13 amino acids. The CDR3 sequence: CASSPAGGVEQFF. The CDR3 DNA is TGTGCCAGCAGCCCAGCTGGGGGAGTTGAGCAGTTCTTC.

This clone was detected once. V is TRBV29-1 and J is TRBJ2-7; TRBD2 matches 13 bases. The germline gives CDR1 SQVTM, CDR2 ANQGSEA. This CDR3 spans 14 amino acids. V lost 3 bases to trimming and J lost 4 bases; unmatched junction nucleotides: 3. The CDR3 nucleotides are TGCAGCGTTGATGGACTAGCGGGAGTTTACGAGCAGTACTTC. Translation: CSVDGLAGVYEQYF.

The rearrangement links TRBV30 to TRBJ1-4; perhaps TRBD1 as D (6 bases). The CDR3 runs 12 residues. The germline gives CDR1 GTSNPN, CDR2 SVGIG (reference sequence). Trimming cost V 2 bases and J 8 bases, with 9 bases left between them. The CDR3 sequence: CAWSPGAEKLFF. The CDR3 DNA reads as TGTGCCTGGAGTCCAGGGGCAGAAAAACTGTTTTTT.

In the case of this clone: This may arise from a read error, as a much more abundant clone is one base away. The chain is built from TRBV7-9 and TRBJ1-2; D is unclear. The germline gives CDR1 SEHNR, CDR2 FQNEAQ (reference sequence). Trimming removed 1 base from V and 2 bases from J, with 5 bases in between. This CDR3 is 13 amino acids long. As DNA, the CDR3 is TGTGCCAGCAGCTTAGTGGGGAACTATGGCTACACCTTC. It translates to CASSLVGNYGYTF.

The V and J genes are TRBV18 and TRBJ2-1, with TRBD1 identical over 10 bases. Germline CDR1 is KGHSH and CDR2 is LQKENI. This CDR3 has 16 amino acids. V shed 4 bases, J shed 3 bases, and the junction held 6 bases outside the gene matches. CDR3 loop: CASSLRGQGVYNEQFF. The CDR3 nucleotides read TGTGCCAGCTCACTACGAGGACAGGGGGTCTACAATGAGCAGTTCTTC.

This chain connects TRBV5-1 to TRBJ1-5, with 7 bases identical to TRBD1. Unmatched junction bases numbered 14, after V lost 4 bases and J lost 7 bases. The CDR3 has 16 amino acids. The germline V gene encodes CDR1 SGHRS and CDR2 YFSETQ. The DNA for the CDR3 is TGCGCCAGCAGCCCAAACACAGGGGTGTATTTGCAGCCCCAGCATTTT. It is translated as CASSPNTGVYLQPQHF.

The rearrangement links TRBV27 to TRBJ2-7; D ambiguous. The germline CDR1 and CDR2 sequences are MNHEY and SMNVEV (reference sequence). The CDR3 length is 14 residues. V lost 2 bases and J lost 3, with 11 bases in between. The CDR3 DNA is TGTGCCAGCAGTTTAAGTCGTTTGGGCTACGAGCAGTACGTC. It yields the protein CASSLSRLGYEQYV.

As regards this clone: Other nucleotide sequences from this sample produce the same CDR3. This rearrangement joins TRBV7-2 to TRBJ1-2, with D uncertain. Trimming removed 5 bases from V and 2 bases from J, with 12 bases in between. Germline V gene data show CDR1 as SGHTA and CDR2 as FQGNSA. The CDR3 contains 14 residues. The CDR3 protein is CASSLQTNNYGYTF. The DNA for the CDR3 is TGTGCCAGCAGCCTCCAGACAAACAACTATGGCTACACCTTC.

This clone was counted a few times. The CDR3 bases are TGCGCCAGCAGCCAAGTTCTAAAGCAGCCCCAGCATTTT. Its protein product is CASSQVLKQPQHF. The chain is built from TRBV4-1 and TRBJ1-5; no firm D call. Germline V gene lookup returns CDR1 MGHRA and CDR2 YSYEKL. This CDR3 is 13 amino acids long. V was cut by 1 base and J by 7 bases, with 8 bases left in between.

The chain combines TRBV9 with TRBJ2-3; D may be TRBD2 (6 bases). Germline V gene lookup returns CDR1 SGDLS and CDR2 YYNGEE. CDR3 length: 12 residues. Trimming stripped 7 bases from V and 6 bases from J, with 12 bases between. The CDR3 DNA reads TGTGCCAGCGGGACTGCGGGGGATACGCAGTATTTT. It translates to CASGTAGDTQYF.